The 16 T cell receptor beta chains given below trace back to one sample, sequenced in a study of blood T cell repertoires in COVID-19. Only in-frame clones appear in the TCRdb table, and some are missing; sequencing was by immunoSEQ multiplex PCR. The sample comprises some 190,000 clones, approximately 80% of which are singletons, and 13% to 15% rests with the top ten. Sequencing was performed on PBMCs or T cells enriched from blood (not recorded which). The receptors originated from a man aged 60-69 years who had been exposed to COVID-19.

This chain joins TRBV11-3 and TRBJ2-5; a possible D gene is TRBD1 (7 bases). The CDR3 runs 15 residues. V was trimmed by 1 base and J by 5 bases, leaving 14 bases between them. Germline V gene sequence: CDR1 SGHNT, CDR2 YENEEA. DNA for the CDR3: TGTGCCAGCAGCTTAGGGCAGGGGGGCCGCGAGACCCAGTACTTC. Protein sequence: CASSLGQGGRETQYF.

This clone was counted once. The rearrangement joins TRBV2 to TRBJ2-1; D may be TRBD1 (6 bases). This CDR3 contains 16 residues. The ends were cut back, 6 bases at V and 0 bases at J, with 15 bases in the middle. Germline V gene lookup returns CDR1 SNHLY and CDR2 FYNNEI. CDR3 in DNA: TGTGCCAGCAGCCGGGACAAACAAAACTCCTACAATGAGCAGTTCTTC. Encoded protein: CASSRDKQNSYNEQFF.

The chain joins TRBV5-1 to TRBJ1-1; a possible D gene is TRBD1 (6 bases). V lost 4 bases, J lost 1 base, and 14 bases lay in between. CDR1 and CDR2 (germline): SGHRS, YFSETQ. There are 15 residues in the CDR3. CDR3 in amino acids: CASSKRTATNTEAFF. CDR3 coding DNA: TGCGCCAGCAGCAAAAGGACAGCAACGAACACTGAAGCTTTCTTT.

The chain joins TRBV29-1 to TRBJ2-7, with D perhaps matching TRBD1 (6 bases). Between the trimmed V and J ends, which lost 6 bases and 6 bases, there was a span of 18 bases. Per the germline V gene, CDR1 is SQVTM and CDR2 is ANQGSEA. The CDR3 length is 13 residues. The CDR3 sequence: CSVRSWTVGEQYF. The DNA of the CDR3 is TGCAGCGTCAGAAGTTGGACAGTAGGCGAGCAGTACTTC.

CDR3 DNA sequence: TGTGCCAGTAGTATAGACGGCGGTTCCTACGAGCAGTACTTC. This encodes CASSIDGGSYEQYF. The J gene is TRBJ2-7, the V gene TRBV19; no clear D gene. Trimming left V 0 bases short and J 1 base short, with 7 bases between. The CDR3 spans 14 residues. CDR1 is LNHDA and CDR2 is SQIVND in the germline V gene (reference sequence).

The rearrangement links TRBV11-2 to TRBJ1-6; D perhaps matches TRBD1 (5 bases). This CDR3 has 12 residues. Germline lookup yields CDR1 SGHAT and CDR2 FQNNGV. V lost 3 bases and J lost 11, with 8 bases in between. CDR3 region: CASSFGGAPLHF. CDR3 DNA: TGTGCCAGCAGCTTTGGGGGGGCACCCCTCCACTTT. Complete variable domain (other parts from reference TRBV11-2 and TRBJ1-6): EAGVAQSPRYKIIEKRQSVAFWCNPISGHATLYWYQQILGQGPKLLIQFQNNGVVDDSQLPKDRFSAERLKGVDSTLKIQPAKLEDSAVYLCASSFGGAPLHFGNGTRLTVT.

The rearrangement links TRBV5-4 to TRBJ2-7; possibly TRBD1 for D (5 bases). The germline CDR1 and CDR2 sequences are SGHNT and YYREEE (reference sequence). The ends were cut back, 3 bases at V and 2 bases at J, with 15 bases in the middle. The CDR3 runs to 15 residues. The CDR3 coding sequence is TGTGCCAGCAGCTCTATGTTGGGGCCCCCCTACGAGCAGTACTTC. This translates into CASSSMLGPPYEQYF. The full variable domain, rest sourced from reference TRBV5-4 and TRBJ2-7, is ETGVTQSPTHLIKTRGQQVTLRCSSQSGHNTVSWYQQALGQGPQFIFQYYREEENGRGNFPPRFSGLQFPNYSSELNVNALELDDSALYLCASSSMLGPPYEQYFGPGTRLTVT.

The chain couples TRBV19 to TRBJ2-1; D possibly corresponds to TRBD1 (8 bases). V dropped 5 bases and J dropped 2 bases, with 16 bases sitting between them. This CDR3 has 16 residues. Per the germline V gene, CDR1 is LNHDA and CDR2 is SQIVND (reference sequence). The DNA of the CDR3 is TGTGCCAGTAGTGGGACAGGAAGCGGGGCCTACAATGAGCAGTTCTTC. This gives the protein CASSGTGSGAYNEQFF.

The chain joins TRBV7-9 to TRBJ1-4, with D maybe TRBD1 (5 bases). Germline V lookup: CDR1 SEHNR, CDR2 FQNEAQ (reference sequence). V shed 6 bases and J shed 7 bases, with 15 bases lying between them. This CDR3 is built from 14 residues. The CDR3 bases are TGTGCCAGCAGTCTCGCGGGGCAGGGTGAAAAACTGTTTTTT. Amino acids: CASSLAGQGEKLFF.

The J gene is TRBJ2-3, the V gene TRBV5-4; TRBD2 matches at 12 bases. The CDR3 sequence is 16 residues long. V lost 4 bases to trimming and J lost 2 bases; unmatched junction nucleotides: 5. The V gene's germline CDR1 is SGHNT and CDR2 YYREEE (reference sequence). As DNA, the CDR3 is TGTGCCAGCAGCCGCGGACTAGCGGGACTCACAGATACGCAGTATTTT. Encoded protein: CASSRGLAGLTDTQYF.

The V gene is TRBV24-1, the J gene TRBJ2-5, with 9 bases fitting TRBD2. Germline-derived CDR1 and CDR2 are KGHDR and SFDVKD. The V and J ends lost 3 bases and 4 bases, in that order; junction bases with no gene match: 11. The CDR3 has 17 amino acids. CDR3 DNA sequence: TGTGCCACCAGTGATGACATTAGCGGGAGAACGGGAGAGACCCAGTACTTC. Amino acid sequence: CATSDDISGRTGETQYF.

V usage is TRBV27 and J usage is TRBJ2-1; 10 bases line up with TRBD2. CDR1 is MNHEY and CDR2 is SMNVEV in the germline V gene (reference sequence). This CDR3 comprises 16 residues. Trimming removed 6 bases from V and 2 bases from J; junction bases left unmatched: 7. This CDR3 is CASSPLAGVAYNEQFF. DNA for the CDR3: TGTGCCAGCAGCCCTCTAGCGGGAGTGGCCTACAATGAGCAGTTCTTC.

The chain employs TRBV2 and TRBJ1-2, with D possibly matching TRBD1 (5 bases). CDR3 length: 13 residues. V lost 6 bases to trimming and J lost 4 bases, with 12 bases between them. Germline V CDR1 and CDR2: SNHLY, FYNNEI. The CDR3: CASRPDSIYGYTF. DNA of the CDR3: TGTGCCAGCAGGCCAGACAGTATCTATGGCTACACCTTC. The full variable domain, rest sourced from reference TRBV2 and TRBJ1-2, is EPEVTQTPSHQVTQMGQEVILRCVPISNHLYFYWYRQILGQKVEFLVSFYNNEISEKSEIFDDQFSVERPDGSNFTLKIRSTKLEDSAMYFCASRPDSIYGYTFGSGTRLTVV.

The chain has TRBV11-2 and TRBJ2-1, with 8 nucleotides matching TRBD2. Trimming at V came to 1 base and at J to 7 bases, leaving 6 bases not matched to a gene. Germline values: CDR1 SGHAT, CDR2 FQNNGV. The CDR3 is made up of 15 amino acids. In DNA, the CDR3 is TGTGCCAGCAGCTTAGGAGCGGGAGTGGGTAATGAGCAGTTCTTC. Its protein product is CASSLGAGVGNEQFF.

A single count supports this clone. The chain recombines TRBV10-3 with TRBJ2-1; 7 bases align to TRBD1. V shed 0 bases, J shed 1 base, and the junction held 3 bases outside the gene matches. There are 16 residues in the CDR3. Germline V gene data show CDR1 as ENHRY and CDR2 as SYGVKD. The CDR3 reads CAISESGTASYNEQFF. The CDR3 bases are TGTGCCATCAGTGAGTCCGGGACAGCGTCCTACAATGAGCAGTTCTTC.

This clone appeared once. The V call is TRBV3-1 (or the pseudogene TRBV3-2), the J call TRBJ2-6; 12 bases agree with TRBD1. Germline CDR1 reads LGHDT; CDR2 reads YNNKEL (reference sequence). The junction had 9 bases not matched to a gene; V was cut back by 2 bases and J by 1 base. The CDR3 contains 20 residues. The CDR3 here is CASSQLPPGQGASGANVLTF. CDR3 in DNA: TGTGCCAGCAGCCAACTTCCCCCGGGACAGGGGGCGTCTGGGGCCAACGTCCTGACTTTC.